Each of the 26 T cell receptor beta chains below was sequenced from the same sample in a study of T cell responses to AZD1222 COVID-19 vaccine. Here immunoSEQ multiplex PCR was the method, and the copy in TCRdb shows in-frame clones only, minus some. The sample has fewer than 85,000 clones, just over 90% seen once. Specimen: peripheral blood, collected on day 0 of MenACWY control vaccination. These receptors were collected from an adult in good health.

The gene calls are TRBV6-5 and TRBJ2-4; 9 bases are a match to TRBD2. CDR1 is MNHEY and CDR2 is SVGAGI in the germline V gene. The CDR3 is 15 amino acids. V was clipped by 6 bases and J by 4 bases; unmatched bases: 7. The CDR3 spells CASSSRLAEKNIQYF. CDR3 DNA: TGTGCCAGCAGCTCCCGACTAGCGGAAAAAAACATTCAGTACTTC.

This sequence joins TRBV7-2 and TRBJ2-3; D is ambiguous. Germline V CDR1 and CDR2: SGHTA, FQGNSA. This CDR3 is built from 15 residues. The V and J ends lost 3 bases and 2 bases respectively, with 12 bases between them. CDR3 amino acids: CASSFLVRPTDTQYF. CDR3 in DNA: TGTGCCAGCAGCTTTTTAGTCAGACCCACAGATACGCAGTATTTT.

This sequence joins TRBV3-1 (or the pseudogene TRBV3-2) and TRBJ2-1, with D possibly TRBD2 on 6 matching bases. The V end was cut by 6 bases, the J end by 0 bases, with 21 bases between. The V gene's germline CDR1 is LGHDT and CDR2 YNNKEL (reference sequence). This CDR3 has 18 residues. The CDR3 loop reads CASRSGGSRLSSYNEQFF. CDR3 nucleotides: TGTGCCAGCAGATCCGGGGGTAGCAGGCTTAGCTCCTACAATGAGCAGTTCTTC.

This sequence joins TRBV5-4 and TRBJ2-1; 8 nucleotides match TRBD2. The CDR3 is 16 amino acids. Looked up from germline, CDR1 is SGHNT and CDR2 is YYREEE (reference sequence). The V gene end was trimmed by 0 bases and the J gene end by 3 bases; junction bases not matched to a gene: 5. Here the CDR3 DNA reads TGTGCCAGCAGCTTGGCGGCCAGCGGGGGCTACAATGAGCAGTTCTTC. Residues: CASSLAASGGYNEQFF.

V gene TRBV2 combines with J gene TRBJ2-2; 8 bases are a match to TRBD1. Losses at the gene ends were 6 bases for V and 5 bases for J; bases not matched to a gene: 5. CDR1 and CDR2 from the germline V gene are SNHLY and FYNNEI. This CDR3 has 14 residues. DNA for the CDR3: TGTGCCAGCAGGACAGGGGCCGGTACCGGGGAGCTGTTTTTT. Protein sequence: CASRTGAGTGELFF.

The chain couples TRBV15 to TRBJ2-5, with TRBD2 as a possible D gene (6 bases). Trimming shortened V by 1 base and J by 3 bases, and 12 bases separated the two germline ends. Germline V lookup: CDR1 LNHNV, CDR2 YYDKDF (reference sequence). CDR3 size: 15 residues. CDR3 sequence: CATSRGRGREETQYF. The DNA for the CDR3 is TGTGCCACCAGCAGAGGGCGGGGCCGGGAAGAGACCCAGTACTTC.

The CDR3 DNA reads TGCGCCAGCAGCTTGGGGGGACTAGCGAATTCCTACGAGCAGTACTTC. Encoded protein: CASSLGGLANSYEQYF. The V gene is TRBV5-1, the J gene TRBJ2-7; the match to TRBD2 covers 10 bases. Per the germline V gene, CDR1 is SGHRS and CDR2 is YFSETQ. V lost 0 bases and J lost 1; bases outside the gene matches: 4. There are 16 residues in the CDR3.

The chain joins TRBV19 to TRBJ1-6; D not resolved. Trimming removed 3 bases at V and 0 bases at J, with 9 bases between. The CDR3 is 16 residues long. Looked up from germline, CDR1 is LNHDA and CDR2 is SQIVND (reference sequence). CDR3 bases: TGTGCCAGTAGTATCGAAGGGAGCTCCTATAATTCACCCCTCCACTTT. Translating it yields CASSIEGSSYNSPLHF.

The chain's CDR3 is CASSAGQGAAGELFF. The CDR3 DNA reads as TGTGCCAGCAGCGCGGGACAGGGGGCGGCCGGGGAGCTGTTTTTT. The chain links TRBV9 to TRBJ2-2, with 12 bases that match TRBD1. V lost 3 bases to trimming and J lost 6 bases; unmatched junction nucleotides: 3. This CDR3 is built from 15 residues. The germline V gene has CDR1 SGDLS and CDR2 YYNGEE.

This chain joins TRBV7-6 and TRBJ1-5; a possible D gene is TRBD1 (6 bases). Germline lookup yields CDR1 SGHVS and CDR2 FNYEAQ. The length of the CDR3 is 12 residues. V dropped 4 bases and J dropped 9 bases, with 10 bases sitting between them. For the CDR3, the DNA is TGTGCCAGCAGCTCCGAGGGGGGGCCCCAGCATTTT. Its protein is CASSSEGGPQHF.

This CDR3 reads CASSVEGYTEAFF. The DNA for the CDR3 is TGTGCCAGCAGCGTGGAGGGTTACACTGAAGCTTTCTTT. J is TRBJ1-1 and V is TRBV9; D unclear. This CDR3 contains 13 residues. V was pared by 2 bases and J by 3 bases, with 8 bases between. Germline CDR1 is SGDLS and CDR2 is YYNGEE.

For this clone: Within the sample, other DNA sequences also encode this same CDR3. The chain employs TRBV6-2 or TRBV6-3 and TRBJ2-7; D is perhaps TRBD2 (5 bases). This CDR3 has 13 amino acids. Germline values: CDR1 MNHEY, CDR2 SVGEGT. The V and J ends lost 6 bases and 2 bases respectively, with 11 bases between them. The CDR3 DNA follows: TGTGCCAGCAGCTGGACGGGAACCTACGAGCAGTACTTC. Its protein product is CASSWTGTYEQYF.

In this sample, this clone turned up once. The gene calls are TRBV7-6 and TRBJ1-6, with a weak D call TRBD1 (5 bases). From germline, CDR1 is SGHVS and CDR2 FNYEAQ. The CDR3 has 17 amino acids. Trimming shortened V by 0 bases and J by 3 bases, and 12 bases separated the two germline ends. The CDR3 nucleotides read TGTGCCAGCAGCTTAGCGCAGGGTAGGAGCTATAATTCACCCCTCCACTTT. Translation gives CASSLAQGRSYNSPLHF.

V is TRBV30 and J is TRBJ2-2, with 7 bases lining up with TRBD1. The V and J ends lost 1 base and 5 bases, in that order; junction bases with no gene match: 1. The CDR3 is 13 residues long. Germline CDR1 is GTSNPN and CDR2 is SVGIG (reference sequence). CDR3 bases: TGTGCCTGGAGTGACAGGGGTACCGGGGAGCTGTTTTTT. Amino acids: CAWSDRGTGELFF.

The chain couples TRBV19 to TRBJ1-2; TRBD1 matches 9 bases. After removal of 6 bases from V and 7 bases from J, the junction contained 12 bases not matched to a gene. The CDR3 runs to 15 residues. Germline lookup yields CDR1 LNHDA and CDR2 SQIVND (reference sequence). As DNA, the CDR3 is TGTGCCAGTAGGGAATTCTCACAGGGGGCCAGTGGCTACACCTTC. Translated, it gives CASREFSQGASGYTF.

The rearrangement joins TRBV5-1 to TRBJ2-2; 10 bases match TRBD1. This CDR3 spans 16 amino acids. Germline CDR1 and CDR2: SGHRS and YFSETQ. Losses at the gene ends were 3 bases for V and 0 bases for J; bases not matched to a gene: 2. CDR3 protein: CASSYGTGANTGELFF. CDR3 DNA: TGCGCCAGCAGCTACGGGACAGGGGCGAACACCGGGGAGCTGTTTTTT. Looking up the rest from reference TRBV5-1 and TRBJ2-2 gives the full variable domain: KAGVTQTPRYLIKTRGQQVTLSCSPISGHRSVSWYQQTPGQGLQFLFEYFSETQRNKGNFPGRFSGRQFSNSRSEMNVSTLELGDSALYLCASSYGTGANTGELFFGEGSRLTVL.

The V call is TRBV4-2, the J call TRBJ1-4, with 8 bases aligning to TRBD1. In germline, CDR1 is LGHNA, CDR2 YNFKEQ. The length of the CDR3 is 15 residues. J was trimmed by 5 bases and V by 1 base; bases with no gene match: 3. CDR3 sequence reads: CASSQGTGINEKLFF. CDR3 nucleotide sequence: TGTGCCAGCAGCCAAGGGACAGGGATAAATGAAAAACTGTTTTTT.

This clone has only one observation. The gene calls are TRBV29-1 and TRBJ2-5, with 7 bases lining up with TRBD2. Trimming took 5 bases from V and 5 from J; bases not matched to a gene: 14. The CDR3 is 15 amino acids. Germline V gives CDR1 SQVTM, CDR2 ANQGSEA. As DNA, the CDR3 is TGCAGCGTTAACACCCCTTGGGCAGCGGGGGAGACCCAGTACTTC. Translating it yields CSVNTPWAAGETQYF.

This clone was counted between two and nine times. The V call is TRBV7-9, the J call TRBJ2-1, with 12 nucleotides matching TRBD2. J was trimmed by 6 bases and V by 1 base; bases with no gene match: 1. The CDR3 spans 15 residues. CDR1 is SEHNR and CDR2 is FQNEAQ in the germline V gene (reference sequence). The CDR3 bases are TGTGCCAGCAGCTTAGGGACTAGCGGGACCAATGAGCAGTTCTTC. This translates into CASSLGTSGTNEQFF.

The J gene is TRBJ1-5, the V gene TRBV19; 8 nucleotides match TRBD1. Germline lookup yields CDR1 LNHDA and CDR2 SQIVND (reference sequence). The CDR3 is made up of 14 amino acids. The V and J ends lost 6 bases and 7 bases, in that order; junction bases with no gene match: 8. CDR3 region: CASRRQGPGQPQHF. DNA of the CDR3: TGTGCCAGTAGGAGACAGGGGCCGGGACAGCCCCAGCATTTT.

This sequence joins TRBV6-5 and TRBJ2-5; the D gene is possibly TRBD1 (8 bases). The CDR3 consists of 15 residues. V lost 0 bases and J lost 5, with 13 bases in between. Germline V lookup: CDR1 MNHEY, CDR2 SVGAGI. DNA for the CDR3: TGTGCCAGCAGTTACTCCAACAGGGGGGGGGAGACCCAGTACTTC. It encodes CASSYSNRGGETQYF.

V usage is TRBV12-3 or TRBV12-4 and J usage is TRBJ2-3; D possibly corresponds to TRBD1 (6 bases). V was clipped by 7 bases and J by 6 bases, with 14 bases between them. This CDR3 is built from 13 residues. The CDR3 loop reads CASTATGQDTQYF. CDR3 coding DNA: TGTGCCAGCACCGCGACAGGTCAGGATACGCAGTATTTT.

The chain joins TRBV12-3 or TRBV12-4 to TRBJ1-2, with unresolved D. V was trimmed by 2 bases and J by 4 bases, leaving 5 bases between them. CDR3 length: 12 residues. In DNA form, the CDR3 reads TGTGCCAGCAGTTTAATCTCCTATGGCTACACCTTC. It encodes CASSLISYGYTF.

The chain has TRBV27 and TRBJ1-4, with D maybe TRBD1 (6 bases). In germline, CDR1 is MNHEY, CDR2 SMNVEV (reference sequence). The CDR3 spans 13 residues. The V gene lost 2 bases and the J gene lost 15 bases, with 16 bases spanning the gap. The CDR3 DNA sequence: TGTGCCAGCAGTTTAAGGGGGGGCATTGGTTTGTTTTTT. Its translation: CASSLRGGIGLFF.

The CDR3 DNA sequence: TGTGCCAGCAGCTTAGTCCGGGCCGCCTACGAGCAGTACTTC. It specifies CASSLVRAAYEQYF. This sequence joins TRBV7-2 and TRBJ2-7; D not resolved. The V gene lost 1 base and the J gene lost 2 bases, with 9 bases spanning the gap. The germline gives CDR1 SGHTA, CDR2 FQGNSA. CDR3 length: 14 residues.

The chain recombines TRBV15 with TRBJ1-2; D is unresolved. Germline-derived CDR1 and CDR2 are LNHNV and YYDKDF (reference sequence). The CDR3 covers 15 residues. V was shortened by 1 base and J by 4 bases, with 13 bases between the two germline ends. CDR3 DNA sequence: TGTGCCACCAGCAGAGGAGGCCAGTTTGTCTATGGCTACACCTTC. Translated, it gives CATSRGGQFVYGYTF.